The clone carrying this TCR beta chain was found a few times. From RNA transcripts, TCR beta CDR3 regions were amplified. A first-round RT-PCR of the TCR CDR3 used the HTBI primer set. TCRdb called the multiplex PCR reads again in MiXCR, with one record for every CDR3 protein. This sample has 280,000 or so distinct CDR3 sequences, with about 15% found just once. Hyperthyroidism was newly diagnosed in patients aged 18 to 65 (duration under 2 months). PBMCs were collected from a roughly 10 ml volume of fresh peripheral blood. This entry is derived from a study of T cells in Graves' hyperthyroidism and ophthalmopathy. The overall study: Prior to any treatment, at the point of initial diagnosis, peripheral blood was collected.

The CDR3 consists of 13 residues. V dropped 8 bases and J dropped 7 bases, with 14 bases sitting between them. Germline assignment: CDR1 LNHDA and CDR2 SQIVND (reference sequence). The sequence came from a woman in her 50s with Graves' hyperthyroidism that later progressed to Graves' ophthalmopathy. The chain is built from TRBV19 and TRBJ1-4, with a possible D match to TRBD1 (5 bases). Source material: blood. The CDR3 DNA reads as TGTGCCAGTTGGGGCCGTGGGATTGAAAAACTGTTTTTT. Its protein product is CASWGRGIEKLFF. The whole variable domain, filled in from reference TRBV19 and TRBJ1-4, reads DGGITQSPKYLFRKEGQNVTLSCEQNLNHDAMYWYRQDPGQGLRLIYYSQIVNDFQKGDIAEGYSVSREKKESFPLTVTSAQKNPTAFYLCASWGRGIEKLFFGSGTQLSVL.